The 28 T cell receptor beta chains listed next were all sequenced from one sample in a study of Graves' ophthalmopathy and Graves' hyperthyroidism. For repertoire sequencing, the TCR beta CDR3 regions were amplified from RNA transcripts. RT-PCR was first run with HTBI primers, then multiplex PCR in a second round. One entry per CDR3 protein, called by TCRdb with MiXCR from the multiplex PCR reads. Of 400,000 to 450,000 distinct CDR3 sequences in the sample, around 20% were seen once. Specimen: peripheral blood. The receptors were gathered from a woman in her late teens or twenties with stable Graves' hyperthyroidism.

The table lists this clonotype with many counts. The chain is built from TRBV12-3 or TRBV12-4 and TRBJ1-1, with D possibly TRBD1 on 5 matching bases. The CDR3 runs 14 residues. Trimming cost V 6 bases and J 6 bases, with 17 bases left between them. The CDR3 spells CASRLGRRGAEAFF. CDR3 bases: TGTGCCAGCAGACTAGGACGGAGGGGCGCTGAAGCTTTCTTT.

This clonotype showed up many times. The chain combines TRBV7-2 with TRBJ2-6, with no clear D. In germline, CDR1 is SGHTA, CDR2 FQGNSA. CDR3 size: 13 residues. V lost 7 bases and J 2 bases, leaving 6 bases between the germline ends. The CDR3 nucleotides read TGTGCCAGCAACCCCGCTGGGGCCAACGTCCTGACTTTC. Translating gives CASNPAGANVLTF. Looking up the rest from reference TRBV7-2 and TRBJ2-6 gives the full variable domain: GAGVSQSPSNKVTEKGKDVELRCDPISGHTALYWYRQSLGQGLEFLIYFQGNSAPDKSGLPSDRFSAERTGGSVSTLTIQRTQQEDSAVYLCASNPAGANVLTFGAGSRLTVL.

This clonotype was seen ten or more times. J is TRBJ2-6 and V is TRBV25-1, with D hard to call. Trimming removed 1 base at V and 2 bases at J, with 6 bases between. This CDR3 is 15 amino acids long. The germline CDR1 and CDR2 sequences are MGHDK and SYGVNS. CDR3 coding DNA: TGTGCCAGCAGTGAATCTTTCGCTGGGGCCAACGTCCTGACTTTC. Protein sequence: CASSESFAGANVLTF.

This clonotype has ten or more counts. The chain carries TRBV7-9 and TRBJ2-7; maybe TRBD1 (5 bases). The ends were cut back, 5 bases at V and 0 bases at J, with 11 bases in the middle. The CDR3 is 14 amino acids. From germline, CDR1 is SEHNR and CDR2 FQNEAQ (reference sequence). Here the CDR3 DNA reads TGTGCCAGCAGCCCGGACACCAGCTCCTACGAGCAGTACTTC. This gives the protein CASSPDTSSYEQYF.

At least ten counts were recorded for this clonotype. The CDR3 nucleotides read TGTGCCAGCAGCGACCGGAGGTGGGGCCAAGAGACCCAGTACTTC. It specifies CASSDRRWGQETQYF. This sequence joins TRBV9 and TRBJ2-5; TRBD2 might be the D (5 bases). The CDR3 is 15 residues long. Trimming left V 3 bases short and J 1 base short, with 13 bases between. CDR1 SGDLS and CDR2 YYNGEE come from the germline V gene.

This clonotype was detected many times. The chain has TRBV2 and TRBJ2-7, with 9 bases aligning to TRBD1. CDR1 and CDR2 from the germline V gene are SNHLY and FYNNEI. The CDR3 consists of 14 residues. V lost 4 bases and J lost 3; bases outside the gene matches: 4. The CDR3 nucleotides are TGTGCCAGCAGTGTACAGGGGGCAGGCTACGAGCAGTACTTC. It is translated as CASSVQGAGYEQYF.

This chain uses TRBV11-1 with TRBJ1-1; D perhaps matches TRBD1 (6 bases). The CDR3 sequence is 16 residues long. Germline CDR1 is SGHAT and CDR2 is FQDESV (reference sequence). V was trimmed by 3 bases and J by 0 bases, leaving 14 bases between them. CDR3 sequence (DNA): TGTGCCAGCAGCTTCGTGCAGGGGTACATGAACACTGAAGCTTTCTTT. Translated, it gives CASSFVQGYMNTEAFF.

This clonotype turned up a few times. This sequence joins TRBV18 and TRBJ2-7; 7 bases map to TRBD1. The CDR3 contains 14 residues. Germline CDR1 is KGHSH and CDR2 is LQKENI. With 3 bases clipped from V and 2 bases from J, the junction kept 4 bases outside the gene matches. CDR3: CASSPPGQPYEQYF. In DNA form, the CDR3 reads TGTGCCAGCTCACCCCCGGGACAGCCCTACGAGCAGTACTTC.

The table lists this clonotype with a few counts. The chain links TRBV2 to TRBJ2-4; possible D gene TRBD2, 5 bases. V was pared by 5 bases and J by 0 bases, with 11 bases between. Germline assignment: CDR1 SNHLY and CDR2 FYNNEI. The CDR3 length is 15 residues. The CDR3 sequence: CASSPWTVAKNIQYF. As DNA, the CDR3 is TGTGCCAGCAGTCCCTGGACTGTAGCCAAAAACATTCAGTACTTC.

This clonotype showed up many times. The chain employs TRBV19 and TRBJ1-2; D remains ambiguous. Trimming shortened V by 5 bases and J by 6 bases, and 13 bases separated the two germline ends. This CDR3 spans 13 amino acids. Germline V gene lookup returns CDR1 LNHDA and CDR2 SQIVND (reference sequence). CDR3 in amino acids: CASSQDAGDGYTF. CDR3 nucleotides: TGTGCCAGTAGTCAGGACGCCGGGGATGGCTACACCTTC.

This clonotype was seen many times. The J gene is TRBJ2-6, the V gene TRBV6-1, with D uncertain. There are 14 residues in the CDR3. CDR1 and CDR2 (germline): MNHNS, SASEGT. Trimming removed 4 bases from V and 0 bases from J, with 4 bases in between. CDR3 bases: TGTGCCAGCAGTGTGGACTCTGGGGCCAACGTCCTGACTTTC. Its protein product is CASSVDSGANVLTF.

This chain links TRBV6-1 with TRBJ2-2; D not resolved. Trimming shortened V by 6 bases and J by 2 bases, and 13 bases separated the two germline ends. This CDR3 has 15 amino acids. Germline V gene lookup returns CDR1 MNHNS and CDR2 SASEGT. CDR3 nucleotide sequence: TGTGCCAGCAGCGCTGGCCGGGCTAACACCGGGGAGCTGTTTTTT. This sequence encodes CASSAGRANTGELFF.

Only a few counts were recorded for this clonotype. The V call is TRBV20-1, the J call TRBJ1-1, with TRBD1 identical over 8 bases. This CDR3 spans 13 amino acids. Unmatched junction bases numbered 8, after V lost 4 bases and J lost 7 bases. The germline V gene encodes CDR1 DFQATT and CDR2 SNEGSKA (reference sequence). The CDR3 reads CSAKPTGAIEAFF. CDR3 DNA: TGCAGTGCTAAACCGACAGGGGCCATTGAAGCTTTCTTT.

The V call is TRBV13, the J call TRBJ2-2; TRBD2 matches 11 bases. J gave up 1 base and V 5 bases, and 15 bases lay outside the gene matches. This CDR3 comprises 20 residues. Germline values: CDR1 PRHDT, CDR2 FYEKMQ (reference sequence). CDR3 DNA sequence: TGTGCCAGCAGCCCCAGGGCTAGCGGGAGGCCCAGAGTGAACACCGGGGAGCTGTTTTTT. Its translation is CASSPRASGRPRVNTGELFF.

At least ten counts were recorded for this clonotype. This chain joins TRBV19 and TRBJ2-7; D may match TRBD1 or TRBD2 (5 bases each). The V and J ends lost 5 bases and 2 bases respectively, with 16 bases between them. Per germline, CDR1 LNHDA and CDR2 SQIVND (reference sequence). The CDR3 is 15 amino acids. The DNA for the CDR3 is TGTGCCAGTAGTTCGCTCGGGACGGAACCCTACGAGCAGTACTTC. Amino acids: CASSSLGTEPYEQYF.

For the CDR3, the DNA is TGTGCCAGCAGTTACCCGGACTCTCCGAGCTACACCTTC. Encoded protein: CASSYPDSPSYTF. The genes are TRBV6-5 and TRBJ1-2; D remains unclear. CDR3 length equals 13 residues. The V end was cut by 2 bases, the J end by 9 bases, with 13 bases between. In germline, CDR1 is MNHEY, CDR2 SVGAGI.

This clonotype was observed once. V gene TRBV18 combines with J gene TRBJ2-7; TRBD1 aligns across 11 bases. CDR1 and CDR2 (germline): KGHSH, LQKENI. The CDR3 length is 15 residues. Trimming cost V 4 bases and J 3 bases; bases outside gene matches: 5. For the CDR3, the DNA is TGTGCCAGCTCACGGGGGACAGGGGGGAACTACGAGCAGTACTTC. Translated: CASSRGTGGNYEQYF.

Many counts were recorded for this clonotype. The chain carries TRBV20-1 and TRBJ2-5, with 9 positions matching TRBD1. The V segment lost 6 bases and the J segment 4 bases; nucleotides outside the gene matches: 6. Germline V CDR1 and CDR2: DFQATT, SNEGSKA (reference sequence). This CDR3 is built from 13 residues. DNA for the CDR3: TGCAGTGCCGAACAGGGGGCGGGAGAGACCCAGTACTTC. Translation: CSAEQGAGETQYF.

This clonotype was observed many times. The J gene is TRBJ1-1, the V gene TRBV12-3 or TRBV12-4; 11 bases are shared with TRBD1. This CDR3 has 13 amino acids. V lost 7 bases and J lost 3; bases outside the gene matches: 1. The CDR3 sequence is CASKGQGDTEAFF. The CDR3, as DNA: TGTGCCAGCAAGGGACAGGGGGACACTGAAGCTTTCTTT.

The J gene is TRBJ2-7, the V gene TRBV6-5, with D hard to call. Germline CDR1 MNHEY, CDR2 SVGAGI. The CDR3 loop spans 14 amino acids. V lost 1 base to trimming and J lost 3 bases, with 10 bases between them. This CDR3 reads CASSYLNLYYEQYF. The CDR3 DNA reads TGTGCCAGCAGTTACTTGAATTTGTACTACGAGCAGTACTTC.

The chain combines TRBV5-1 with TRBJ2-5, with 7 bases that match TRBD2. The V segment lost 2 bases and the J segment 2 bases; nucleotides outside the gene matches: 9. CDR1 is SGHRS, CDR2 YFSETQ, per germline. The CDR3 extends over 16 amino acids. The CDR3 region has the DNA TGCGCCAGCAGCTTAGGAATAGCGGGTACTCAAGAGACCCAGTACTTC. Translating it yields CASSLGIAGTQETQYF.

The gene calls are TRBV5-1 and TRBJ2-7; no reliable D call. Germline V gene lookup returns CDR1 SGHRS and CDR2 YFSETQ. The V and J ends lost 0 bases and 0 bases respectively, with 7 bases between them. The CDR3 spans 14 residues. The CDR3 DNA sequence: TGCGCCAGCAGCTTGGGCAGCGTCTCCTACGAGCAGTACTTC. This sequence encodes CASSLGSVSYEQYF.

This clonotype was observed at least ten times. At one boundary the junction diverges from the germline segment, which might be a read error. The chain carries TRBV7-7 and TRBJ2-2; no clear D. CDR3 length: 15 residues. Germline V lookup: CDR1 SSHAT, CDR2 FNYEAQ (reference sequence). CDR3 amino acids: CASRPGSANTGELFF. The CDR3 region has the DNA TGTGCTAGCAGACCAGGAAGCGCGAACACCGGGGAGCTGTTTTTT.

This sequence joins TRBV29-1 and TRBJ1-1; no definite D call. The CDR3 loop spans 13 amino acids. From germline, CDR1 is SQVTM and CDR2 ANQGSEA. Trimming shortened V by 5 bases and J by 3 bases, and 13 bases separated the two germline ends. CDR3 in amino acids: CSVLGDLDTEAFF. The CDR3 DNA reads TGCAGCGTTCTCGGTGACCTGGACACTGAAGCTTTCTTT.

This clonotype was seen more than once but under ten times. A much larger clone differs from this one at a single base, so this may be a read error. The CDR3 ends on some other residue instead of the conserved phenylalanine or tryptophan, so this is likely a read error. The chain recombines TRBV11-2 with TRBJ1-1; possible D gene TRBD1, 6 bases. The V end lost 5 bases, the J end lost 5 bases, and 15 bases lay between the germline ends. Germline V gene sequence: CDR1 SGHAT, CDR2 FQNNGV. CDR3 length equals 14 residues. CDR3 sequence (DNA): TGTGCCAGCAGCCCTCGGGGGGGCGCGACTGAAGCTTTCCTT. It codes for CASSPRGGATEAFL.

This clonotype was counted between two and nine times. This sequence joins TRBV28 and TRBJ2-4; 8 bases are shared with TRBD1. In germline, CDR1 is MDHEN, CDR2 SYDVKM. This CDR3 is 16 amino acids long. Unmatched junction bases numbered 7, after V lost 6 bases and J lost 0 bases. CDR3 in DNA: TGTGCCAGCAGGGATCAGGGGGCTATAGCCAAAAACATTCAGTACTTC. It yields the protein CASRDQGAIAKNIQYF.

This clonotype appeared a few times. The chain uses TRBV6-1 and TRBJ1-2; D gene ambiguous. V gave up 7 bases and J gave up 0 bases, with 12 bases separating them. The CDR3 runs to 14 residues. Germline CDR1 and CDR2: MNHNS and SASEGT. As DNA, the CDR3 is TGTGCCAGCATCCCAACGACGGCTAACTATGGCTACACCTTC. The encoded protein is CASIPTTANYGYTF.

This clonotype was recorded many times. V gene TRBV6-5 combines with J gene TRBJ2-5; no firm D call. CDR3 length equals 13 residues. V lost 4 bases, J lost 0 bases, and 6 bases lay in between. Germline loops: CDR1 MNHEY, CDR2 SVGAGI. The DNA of the CDR3 is TGTGCCAGCAGTTTGTGGAACCAAGAGACCCAGTACTTC. Its protein is CASSLWNQETQYF.